This T cell receptor (beta chain) was sequenced during a study of PD-1 blockade in mismatch repair-deficient tumors. The overall study: Enrolled about 2012-2016, patients had progressing, pretreated mismatch repair-deficient cancers of approximately 13 types.

With regard to this clone: Its antigen remains unidentified.

Libraries were prepared by immunoSEQ multiplex PCR; TCRdb keeps only in-frame clonotypes and omits some of them. The table includes approximately 15,000 clones, less than 85% detected once. V shed 6 bases and J 5 bases; nucleotides not matched to a gene: 12. The germline CDR1 and CDR2 sequences are MDHEN and SYDVKM. The CDR3 totals 16 residues. This sample's time point: roughly ten-day in vitro stimulation with candidate neoantigen peptide 5. All patients were mismatch repair deficient, assessed by either PCR or immunohistochemistry. Each of several ELISpot-reactive candidate peptides was used for roughly 11-day stimulation. Clone fold changes were calculated against an identical culture without peptide.

The sequenced sample was cells cultured in vitro, obtained from a patient treated with pembrolizumab. The source of this sequence is an adult with mismatch repair-deficient cancer. V is TRBV28 and J is TRBJ1-1; the match to TRBD1 covers 10 bases. CDR3 region: CASRRSRDRGRTEAFF. In nucleotides, the CDR3 is TGTGCCAGCAGGAGGAGCCGGGACAGGGGAAGGACTGAAGCTTTCTTT.